This T cell receptor beta chain was obtained from a study of T cells after yellow fever vaccination. At the level of the study: SMART-Seq v4 Ultra Low Input served to prepare low-cell-number fractions. Findings of the study overall: From the bulk population, abundant clonotypes could contaminate and appear within FACS-sorted repertoires.

V lost 5 bases and J lost 6; bases outside the gene matches: 2. Germline CDR1 reads SQVTM; CDR2 reads ANQGSEA. The CDR3 runs 13 residues. This clonotype was observed many times. Its antigen is unidentified. Conversion of TCR transcripts into cDNA relied on 5'RACE template switching, which added a universal primer site and UMIs. Each CDR3 protein is one row after TCRdb ran MiXCR on the 5' RACE reads. This repertoire shows hundreds of thousands of distinct CDR3 sequences, roughly 14% found once; its top ten account for over 12%. The chain uses TRBV29-1 and TRBJ2-1, with 12 bases aligning to TRBD2. The TCR sequence derives from a young man who received the YFV17D yellow fever vaccine. Sequences were derived from PBMCs, sampled on the day of the yellow fever booster vaccination. Written as DNA, the CDR3 is TGCAGCGTTCGACTAGCGGGAGTCAATGAGCAGTTCTTC. Its translation: CSVRLAGVNEQFF.